These 7 T cell receptor beta chains share one sample of origin, sequenced in a study of blood T cell repertoires in COVID-19. Repertoires were generated with immunoSEQ multiplex PCR, while TCRdb's copy carries only in-frame clones and drops some. Among about 500,000 clones listed, approximately 91% were seen once. What was sequenced was peripheral blood. These receptors were taken from a woman aged 45-59 years with COVID-19, enrolled during active disease.

This chain joins TRBV7-8 and TRBJ2-2, with TRBD2 matching over 11 bases. CDR1 is SGHVS, CDR2 FQNEAQ, per germline. The V and J ends lost 3 bases and 2 bases, in that order; junction bases with no gene match: 5. The CDR3 spans 17 residues. The CDR3 loop reads CASSFRLAGLNTGELFF. CDR3 nucleotides: TGTGCCAGCAGCTTCAGACTAGCGGGGCTTAACACCGGGGAGCTGTTTTTT.

V is TRBV11-2 and J is TRBJ2-7; D is perhaps TRBD1 (6 bases). The CDR3 extends over 13 amino acids. Germline V gene lookup returns CDR1 SGHAT and CDR2 FQNNGV. V was shortened by 3 bases and J by 8 bases, with 14 bases between the two germline ends. CDR3 amino acids: CASSLGTKVKQYF. The CDR3 DNA follows: TGTGCCAGCAGCTTGGGGACAAAGGTTAAGCAGTACTTC. Full variable domain (outside the CDR3, taken from reference TRBV11-2 and TRBJ2-7): EAGVAQSPRYKIIEKRQSVAFWCNPISGHATLYWYQQILGQGPKLLIQFQNNGVVDDSQLPKDRFSAERLKGVDSTLKIQPAKLEDSAVYLCASSLGTKVKQYFGPGTRLTVT.

A single count supports this clone. V and J are TRBV5-1 and TRBJ2-4; D is unresolved. Trimming removed 0 bases at V and 0 bases at J, with 10 bases between. The germline V gene encodes CDR1 SGHRS and CDR2 YFSETQ. This CDR3 comprises 16 residues. In DNA form, the CDR3 reads TGCGCCAGCAGCTTGGTTAACAGTCTAGCCAAAAACATTCAGTACTTC. Translated: CASSLVNSLAKNIQYF.

The chain has TRBV29-1 and TRBJ2-3; D ambiguous. This CDR3 has 13 residues. Germline CDR1 and CDR2: SQVTM and ANQGSEA. The V end lost 4 bases, the J end lost 2 bases, and 10 bases lay between the germline ends. CDR3 in amino acids: CSVVAGNTDTQYF. The CDR3 nucleotides are TGCAGCGTTGTCGCAGGAAACACAGATACGCAGTATTTT.

V and J are TRBV7-9 and TRBJ1-5; 7 bases agree with TRBD1. The germline V gene has CDR1 SEHNR and CDR2 FQNEAQ (reference sequence). V lost 4 bases and J lost 5; bases outside the gene matches: 5. There are 14 residues in the CDR3. CDR3 amino acids: CASSSFQGDQPQHF. CDR3 in DNA: TGTGCCAGCAGCTCATTCCAGGGGGATCAGCCCCAGCATTTT.

The chain recombines TRBV25-1 with TRBJ1-1, with a possible D match to TRBD1 (5 bases). CDR3 length: 15 residues. In germline, CDR1 is MGHDK, CDR2 SYGVNS. V was trimmed by 1 base and J by 4 bases, leaving 13 bases between them. The CDR3 coding sequence is TGTGCCAGCAGTGAATCGAAGGGGCTGCGCACTGAAGCTTTCTTT. Amino acid sequence: CASSESKGLRTEAFF.

The V call is TRBV7-2, the J call TRBJ1-2; D may be TRBD1 (6 bases). V was pared by 4 bases and J by 8 bases, with 17 bases between. The CDR3 sequence is 14 residues long. Germline V CDR1 and CDR2: SGHTA, FQGNSA. DNA of the CDR3: TGTGCCAGCAGCTCAGGACGACAGGTGGACGGCTACACCTTC. It encodes CASSSGRQVDGYTF.